The source of this T cell receptor beta chain is a study of monozygotic twins with inflammatory bowel disease. Study-wide points: Telling apart the different T cell subtypes was not possible.

Each sample's cDNA came from eight separate reactions. TCRdb reprocessed the 5' RACE reads; each CDR3 protein has one entry and no DNA is given. The table lists approximately 400,000 distinct CDR3 sequences. In the case of this clonotype: Its antigen is currently unknown.

The sequenced sample was blood. This sequence was found in a human donor with ulcerative colitis or Crohn's disease, or a healthy co-twin of an affected twin (not recorded which).

Here the CDR3 reads CASSQDSRTDTQYF. The V call is TRBV3-1, the J call TRBJ2-3; the D call from TCRdb, TRBD1, cannot be confirmed without DNA. From germline, CDR1 is LGHDT and CDR2 YNNKEL (reference sequence). This CDR3 comprises 14 residues.